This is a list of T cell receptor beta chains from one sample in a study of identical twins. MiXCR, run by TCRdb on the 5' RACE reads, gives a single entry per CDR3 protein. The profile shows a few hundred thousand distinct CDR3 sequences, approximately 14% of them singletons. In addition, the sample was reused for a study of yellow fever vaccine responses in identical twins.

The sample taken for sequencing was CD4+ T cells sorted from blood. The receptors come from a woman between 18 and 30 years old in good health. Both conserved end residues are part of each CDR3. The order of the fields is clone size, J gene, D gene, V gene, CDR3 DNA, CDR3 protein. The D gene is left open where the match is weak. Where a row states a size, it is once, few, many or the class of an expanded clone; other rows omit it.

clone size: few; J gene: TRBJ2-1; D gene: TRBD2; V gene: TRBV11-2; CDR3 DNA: TGTGCCAGCAGCCAAACTATTGGGACTAGCTCCACTGAGCAGTTCTTC; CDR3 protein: CASSQTIGTSSTEQFF
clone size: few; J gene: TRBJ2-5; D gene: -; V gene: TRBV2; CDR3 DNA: TGTGCCAGCAGTGAAGAGCTAGAAGAGACCCAGTACTTC; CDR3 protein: CASSEELEETQYF
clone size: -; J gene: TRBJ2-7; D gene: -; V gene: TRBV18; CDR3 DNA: TGTGCCAGCTCACCACCCGGGACCTCCTACGAGCAGTACTTC; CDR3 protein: CASSPPGTSYEQYF
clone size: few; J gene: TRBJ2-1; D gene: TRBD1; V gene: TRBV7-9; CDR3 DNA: TGTGCCAGCACCTACCTCCCGGGACAGATAAAATACAATGAGCAGTTCTTC; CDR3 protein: CASTYLPGQIKYNEQFF
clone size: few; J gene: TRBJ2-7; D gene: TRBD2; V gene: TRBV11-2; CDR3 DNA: TGTGCCAGCAGCCGAACTAGCGGGGAGCCCTACGAGCAGTACTTC; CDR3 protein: CASSRTSGEPYEQYF
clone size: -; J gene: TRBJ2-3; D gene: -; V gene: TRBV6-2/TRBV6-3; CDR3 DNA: TGTGCCAGCAGTTACTCACCGGTAAATACGCAGTATTTT; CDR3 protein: CASSYSPVNTQYF
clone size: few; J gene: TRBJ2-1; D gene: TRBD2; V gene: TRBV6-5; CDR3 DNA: TGTGCCAGCAGTTATGGACTAGCGCACAATGAGCAGTTCTTC; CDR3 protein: CASSYGLAHNEQFF
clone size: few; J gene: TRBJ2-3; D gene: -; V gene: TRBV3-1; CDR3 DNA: TGTGCCAGCAGGCGGCAACGGGACTTCACAGATACGCAGTATTTT; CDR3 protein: CASRRQRDFTDTQYF
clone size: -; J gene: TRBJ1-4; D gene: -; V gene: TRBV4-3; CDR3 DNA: TGCGCCAGCAGCCAAGATAGTTTGCTAAATGAAAAACTGTTTTTT; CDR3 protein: CASSQDSLLNEKLFF
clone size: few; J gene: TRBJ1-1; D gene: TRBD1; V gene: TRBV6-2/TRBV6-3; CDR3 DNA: TGTGCCAGCAGGCCGGGACAGGGAGAAACTGAAGCTTTCTTT; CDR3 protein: CASRPGQGETEAFF
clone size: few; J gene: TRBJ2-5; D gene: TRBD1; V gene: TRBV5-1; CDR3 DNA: TGCGCCAGCAACCGGGGACAGGTCCAAGAGACCCAGTACTTC; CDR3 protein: CASNRGQVQETQYF
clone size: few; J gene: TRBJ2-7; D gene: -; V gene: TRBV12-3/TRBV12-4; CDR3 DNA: TGTGCCAGCAACGGGCAGGGCTACGAGCAGTACTTC; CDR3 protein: CASNGQGYEQYF
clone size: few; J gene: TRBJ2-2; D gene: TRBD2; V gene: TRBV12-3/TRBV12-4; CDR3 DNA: TGTGCCAGCAGTTGGGGTCTAGCGGGCACCGGGGAGCTGTTTTTT; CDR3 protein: CASSWGLAGTGELFF
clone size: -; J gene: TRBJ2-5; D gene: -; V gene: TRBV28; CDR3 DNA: TGTGCCAGCAATATATATACCGGGTCGGGAGAGACCCAGTACTTC; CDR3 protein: CASNIYTGSGETQYF
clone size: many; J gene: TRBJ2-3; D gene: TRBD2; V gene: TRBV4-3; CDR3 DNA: TGCGCCAGCAGCCGCGGCAGGGACTACACAGATACGCAGTATTTT; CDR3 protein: CASSRGRDYTDTQYF
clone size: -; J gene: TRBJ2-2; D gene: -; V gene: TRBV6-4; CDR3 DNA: TGTGCCAGCAGTGACTCGAGCACCGGGGAGCTGTTTTTT; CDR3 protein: CASSDSSTGELFF
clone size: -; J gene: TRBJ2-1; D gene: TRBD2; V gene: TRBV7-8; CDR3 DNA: TGTGCCAGCAGCTTAACCCTAGCGGGATCGAGGGAGCAGTTCTTC; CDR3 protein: CASSLTLAGSREQFF
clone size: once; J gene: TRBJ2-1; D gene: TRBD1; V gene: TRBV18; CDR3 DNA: TGTGCCAGCTCACCGACACAGGGGGTAGTATATGAGCAGTTCTTC; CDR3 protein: CASSPTQGVVYEQFF
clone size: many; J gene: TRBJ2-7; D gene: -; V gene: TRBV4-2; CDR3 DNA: TGTGCCAGCAGCCATGCTGGGACGGATACCTACGAGCAGTACTTC; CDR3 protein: CASSHAGTDTYEQYF
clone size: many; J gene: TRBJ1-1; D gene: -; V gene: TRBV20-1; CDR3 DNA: TGCAGTGCTAGAGATCTGGGGACCCGGAACACTGAAGCTTTCTTT; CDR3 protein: CSARDLGTRNTEAFF
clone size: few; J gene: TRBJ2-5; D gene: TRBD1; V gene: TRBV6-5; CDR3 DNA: TGTGCCAGCAGTTATGAGGGACAGGGGCAAGAGACCCAGTACTTC; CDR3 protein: CASSYEGQGQETQYF
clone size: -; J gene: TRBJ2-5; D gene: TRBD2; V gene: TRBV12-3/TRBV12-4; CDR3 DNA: TGTGCCAGCACCGGCGGGGGGGTCCACGAGACCCAGTACTTC; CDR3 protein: CASTGGGVHETQYF
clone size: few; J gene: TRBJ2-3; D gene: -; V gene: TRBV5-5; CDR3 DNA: TGTGCCAGCAGCTTGCAAACCCCGGGCTCCACAGATACGCAGTATTTT; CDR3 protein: CASSLQTPGSTDTQYF
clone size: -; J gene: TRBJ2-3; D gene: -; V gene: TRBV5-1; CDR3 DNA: TGCGCCAGCAGCTTCCTTCAACTGACTAGCACAGATACGCAGTATTTT; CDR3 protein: CASSFLQLTSTDTQYF
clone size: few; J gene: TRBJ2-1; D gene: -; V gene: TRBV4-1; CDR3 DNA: TGCGCCAGCAGCCACAGCCCGACTAGTTCTTGGACGAGTAACTCCTACAATGAGCAGTTCTTC; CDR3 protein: CASSHSPTSSWTSNSYNEQFF
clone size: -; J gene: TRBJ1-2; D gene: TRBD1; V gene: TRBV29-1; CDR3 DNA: TGCAGCGCCGGACAGGGGGACTATGGCTACACCTTC; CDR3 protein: CSAGQGDYGYTF
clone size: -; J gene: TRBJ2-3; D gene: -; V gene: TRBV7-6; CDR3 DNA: TGTGCCAGCAGCCCTAGACTAGGCAGCACAGATACGCAGTATTTT; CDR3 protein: CASSPRLGSTDTQYF
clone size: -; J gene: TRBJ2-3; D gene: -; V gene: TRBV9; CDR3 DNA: TGTGCCAGCAGCGTAGCAGGGCAGGGAGATACGCAGTATTTT; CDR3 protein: CASSVAGQGDTQYF
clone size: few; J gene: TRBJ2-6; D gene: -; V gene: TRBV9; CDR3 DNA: TGTGCCAGCAGTAGGGGGGTGATGGCTGGGGCCAACGTCCTGACTTTC; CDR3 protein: CASSRGVMAGANVLTF
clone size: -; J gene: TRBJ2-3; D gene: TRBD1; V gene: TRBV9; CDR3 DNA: TGTGCCAGCAGCGGGACAGGGACCCCCACAGATACGCAGTATTTT; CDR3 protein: CASSGTGTPTDTQYF
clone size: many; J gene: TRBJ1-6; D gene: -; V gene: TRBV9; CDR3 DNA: TGTGCCAGCAGCGACAACCTCGGGGGGGGCCTACCCCTCCACTTT; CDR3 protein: CASSDNLGGGLPLHF
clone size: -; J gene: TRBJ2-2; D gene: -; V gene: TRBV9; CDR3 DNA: TGTGCCAGCAGCCCTCTGGTTCCCGGGGAGCTGTTTTTT; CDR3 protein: CASSPLVPGELFF
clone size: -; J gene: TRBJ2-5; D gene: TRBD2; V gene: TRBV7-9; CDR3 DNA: TGTGCCAGGAGTCCCGGACTAGCGGGGGTTGGGGAGACCCACTACTTC; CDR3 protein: CARSPGLAGVGETHYF
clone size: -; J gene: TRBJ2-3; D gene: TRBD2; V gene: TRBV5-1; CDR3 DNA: TGCGCCAGCAGCTTGGTAGGACTAGCGGGGGCCCCCATGAATACGCAGTATTTT; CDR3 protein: CASSLVGLAGAPMNTQYF
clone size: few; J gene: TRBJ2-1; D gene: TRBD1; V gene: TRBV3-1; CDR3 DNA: TGTGCCAGCAGCCCCGCCGGGACAGGATCCTACAATGAGCAGTTCTTC; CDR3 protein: CASSPAGTGSYNEQFF
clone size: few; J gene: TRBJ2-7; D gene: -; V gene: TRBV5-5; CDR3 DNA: TGTGCCAGCAGCTTGGCCTTCAGCTCCTACGAGCAGTACTTC; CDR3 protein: CASSLAFSSYEQYF
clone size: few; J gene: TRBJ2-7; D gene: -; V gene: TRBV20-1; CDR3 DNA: TGCAGTGCTAGACCCCCTGGGGTTGGGAACGAGCAGTACTTC; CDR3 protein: CSARPPGVGNEQYF
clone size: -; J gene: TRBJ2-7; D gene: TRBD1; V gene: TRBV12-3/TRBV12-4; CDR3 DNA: TGTGCCAGCAGCCTGGGACAGGCGGGCGAGCAGTACTTC; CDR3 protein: CASSLGQAGEQYF
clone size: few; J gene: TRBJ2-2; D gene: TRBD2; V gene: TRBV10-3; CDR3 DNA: TGTGCCATCAGTGGACGACTAGCGGGAGAGGTCGGGGAGCTGTTTTTT; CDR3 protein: CAISGRLAGEVGELFF
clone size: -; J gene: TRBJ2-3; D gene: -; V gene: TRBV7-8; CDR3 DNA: TGTGCCAGCAGCTTAGTTGGGGGGGCAGGGGGCGAGAGAGATACGCAGTATTTT; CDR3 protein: CASSLVGGAGGERDTQYF
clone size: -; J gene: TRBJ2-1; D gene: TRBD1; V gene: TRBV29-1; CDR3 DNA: TGCAGCGTTGCAGGGGGCGCGATAAGGGAGCAGTTCTTC; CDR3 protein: CSVAGGAIREQFF
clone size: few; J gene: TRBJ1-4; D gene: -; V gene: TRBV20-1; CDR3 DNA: TGCAGTACCCAAGGGGAGGGTGAAAAACTGTTTTTT; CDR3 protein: CSTQGEGEKLFF
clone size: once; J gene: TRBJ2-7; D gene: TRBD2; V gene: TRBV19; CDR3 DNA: TGTGCCGGTAGTATAGCCCTAGCGGGAGGATCCTCCTACGAGCAGTACTTC; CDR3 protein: CAGSIALAGGSSYEQYF
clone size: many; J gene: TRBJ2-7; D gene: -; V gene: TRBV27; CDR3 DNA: TGTGCCAGCAGGGGGTCGAGGACCCACTACGAGCAGTACTTC; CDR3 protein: CASRGSRTHYEQYF
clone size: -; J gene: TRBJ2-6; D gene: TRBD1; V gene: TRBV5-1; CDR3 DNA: TGCGCCAGCGAAGCGACAGGGGCTGGGGCCAACGTCCTGACTTTC; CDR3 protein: CASEATGAGANVLTF
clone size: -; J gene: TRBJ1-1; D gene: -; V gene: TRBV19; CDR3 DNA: TGTGCCAGTAGTACCACCAAAACAGGGACGCACACTGAAGCTTTCTTT; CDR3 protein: CASSTTKTGTHTEAFF
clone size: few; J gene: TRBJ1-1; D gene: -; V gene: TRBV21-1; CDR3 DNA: TGTGCCAGCAGCGCCGTGACAGGGGATGGGAACACTGAAGCTTTCTTT; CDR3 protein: CASSAVTGDGNTEAFF
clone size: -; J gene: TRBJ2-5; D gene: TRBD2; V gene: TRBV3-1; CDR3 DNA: TGTGCCAGCAGCCAAGGTGGGAGTAGCGGGGGCCGAGAGACCCAGTACTTC; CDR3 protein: CASSQGGSSGGRETQYF
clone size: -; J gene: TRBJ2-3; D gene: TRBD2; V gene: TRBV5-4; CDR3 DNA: TGTGCCAGCAGCTTCGGGACTAGCGGGCCAGATACGCAGTATTTT; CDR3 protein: CASSFGTSGPDTQYF
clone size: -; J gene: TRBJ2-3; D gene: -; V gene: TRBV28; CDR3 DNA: TGTGCCAGCAGAGGGGTTGGCACAGATACGCAGTATTTT; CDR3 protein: CASRGVGTDTQYF
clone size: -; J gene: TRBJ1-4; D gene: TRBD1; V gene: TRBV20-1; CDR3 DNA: TGCAGTGCTGAGGGACAGGTAGTGGAAAAACTGTTTTTT; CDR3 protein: CSAEGQVVEKLFF
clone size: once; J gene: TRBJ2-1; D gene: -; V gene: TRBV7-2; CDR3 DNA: TGTGCCAGCAGCTTAGTAGGGTCCTCGCCATACAATGAGCAGTTCTTC; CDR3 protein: CASSLVGSSPYNEQFF
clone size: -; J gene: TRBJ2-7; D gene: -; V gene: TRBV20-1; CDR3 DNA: TGCAGTGCTACAGGGGCCGTGGGAGCCTACGAGCAGTACTTC; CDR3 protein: CSATGAVGAYEQYF
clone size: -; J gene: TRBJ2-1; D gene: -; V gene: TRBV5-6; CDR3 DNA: TGTGCCATCAGCTTGGGGCTCCTCTCCTACAATGAGCAGTTCTTC; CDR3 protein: CAISLGLLSYNEQFF
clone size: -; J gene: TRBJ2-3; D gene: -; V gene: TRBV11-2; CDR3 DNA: TGTGCCAGCAGCTTAGCTTTCCAGGGCGGAGATACGCAGTATTTT; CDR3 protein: CASSLAFQGGDTQYF
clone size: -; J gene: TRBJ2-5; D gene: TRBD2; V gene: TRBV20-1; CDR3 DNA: TGCAGTGCTAGTGGTCTAGCGGGAGGGGGTAACCAGTACTTC; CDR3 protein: CSASGLAGGGNQYF
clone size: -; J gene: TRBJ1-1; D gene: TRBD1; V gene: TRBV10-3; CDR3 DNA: TGTGCCACACGATCATTTGACAGGGGGTCCACTGAAGCTTTCTTT; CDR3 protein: CATRSFDRGSTEAFF
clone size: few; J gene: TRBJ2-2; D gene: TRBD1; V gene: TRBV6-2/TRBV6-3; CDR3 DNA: TGTGCCAGCAGACCTAACACAGGGGGCGCGAACACCGGGGAGCTGTTTTTT; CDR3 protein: CASRPNTGGANTGELFF
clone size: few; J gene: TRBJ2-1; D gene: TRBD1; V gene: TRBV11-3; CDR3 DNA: TGTGCCAGCAGCTTAAGGGGGACAGGGGGTCGGAATGAGCAGTTCTTC; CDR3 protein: CASSLRGTGGRNEQFF
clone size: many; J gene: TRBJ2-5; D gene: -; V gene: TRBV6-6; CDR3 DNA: TGTGCCAGCAGTTACGCTCAAGAGACCCAGTACTTC; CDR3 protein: CASSYAQETQYF